This T cell receptor beta chain is drawn from a study of blood T cell repertoires in COVID-19 (dated by TCRdb to about 2020). In the study overall: The collaborator samples originated in the United States, Italy and Spain and spanned the acute and convalescent phases of COVID-19. The prospective study material was composed of cDNA or gDNA derived from T cells, B-cell-depleted T cells, or PBMCs. The dataset comprised deeply sampled blood TCRbeta repertoires from subjects exposed to, actively infected with, or recovered from COVID-19. The repertoires were released in a freely available public database meant as a resource for research on the immune response to SARS-CoV-2. Samples were obtained from the ongoing ImmuneRACE study (first 160 participants) and from some 1,200 subjects provided by 6 global collaborators. The sample metadata nearly always contained a de-identified subject ID, COVID-19 status, age in years and sex. Where available, HLA class I and class II types were obtained from metadata supplied by the sample provider rather than from assay-based typing. Broad study findings and their caveats: The amount of clinical and demographic metadata varied by source and participant and was provided uncurated.

Another Seattle source contributed samples from volunteer blood donors who had recovered from COVID-19. The collaborating institutions used their own protocols to collect whole blood in K2EDTA tubes. For TCRbeta analysis, collaborators shipped samples as frozen whole blood, isolated PBMCs, or DNA extracted from either of those sample types. Between the V and J ends, shortened by 2 bases and 3 bases respectively, the junction contains 7 bases. Spanning cysteine to phenylalanine, the CDR3 consists of 13 amino acids. Solely the CDR3 DNA is kept, with 39 bases framed from the first base. Concerning this clone itself: The specificity of this receptor is unknown. No qualities accompany the bases; no much larger clone lies one base away.

The immunoSEQ Assay, a bias-controlled multiplex PCR, was used to amplify TCRbeta CDR3 regions from genomic DNA. In the paper's pipeline: Within the assay, amplification of reference gene primers was used to estimate how many nucleated cells each sample contained. To quantify the absolute abundance of each unique TCRbeta CDR3 rearrangement, sequence reads were collapsed and filtered. For each sample, productive Simpson clonality was calculated as the square root of Simpson's diversity index over productive rearrangements. TCRdb limited this immuneACCESS table to in-frame rearrangements with V and J called. A share of clones is missing; checked studies link under half to unresolved V genes, and the rest is unexplained. Clonal size and the V and J genes are those of that table, whereas D and trimming came from the DNA. For this sample the table gives under 250,000 clones, of which around 86% were detected only once. About 6.3% of the sample is held by the ten biggest clonotypes.

This clonotype was obtained from a man aged 55-75 years who had recovered from COVID-19. In this chain, TRBV12-3 or TRBV12-4 is recombined with TRBJ1-1; there is no confident call for the D gene. Sequenced material: peripheral blood. The nucleotide sequence is TGTGCCAGCAGTTTATACTTCCACACTGAAGCTTTCTTT. It encodes CASSLYFHTEAFF.